This T cell receptor (beta chain) was observed in a study of cytomegalovirus exposure and HLA in healthy donors. Primers: 60 Vbeta forward and 13 Jbeta reverse. The assay was immunoSEQ multiplex PCR, and TCRdb's table has in-frame clones only and misses some. The sample yields roughly 80,000 clones, of which the top ten take up 4.5% to 6.5%. General study points: Later analysis placed DRB1 highest and HLA-C lowest in TCR association rates, which differed by HLA locus. In a later analysis, common viral pathogens appeared linked to several of the most significant clusters. Earlier analysis yielded a pattern in which most TCR beta V segments were productive about 90% or about 30% of the time.

Notes on this clone: Its cognate antigen is unknown.

Sequenced sample: PBMCs. The receptor comes from a girl between 10 and 17 years old in good health and CMV-seropositive.

CDR3 region: CASSYRDRPYGYTF. The CDR3 nucleotides are TGTGCCAGCAGTTACAGGGACAGACCTTATGGCTACACCTTC. The gene calls are TRBV6-5 and TRBJ1-2; 7 bases match TRBD1. From germline, CDR1 is MNHEY and CDR2 SVGAGI. This CDR3 contains 14 residues. V shed 2 bases and J 5 bases; nucleotides not matched to a gene: 5.